This T cell receptor (beta chain) was profiled in a study of cytotoxic CD8 clonotypes in ibrutinib-treated CLL. Study-wide points: In comparison with age-matched healthy donors, baseline clonality was higher and tracked circulating CD8+ T-cell counts. Clonality went up at ibrutinib response and then declined back toward baseline at progression.

The junction had 11 bases not matched to a gene; V was cut back by 4 bases and J by 9 bases. Per the germline V gene, CDR1 is SGHDN and CDR2 is FVKESK. The CDR3 loop spans 14 amino acids. The protocol was immunoSEQ multiplex PCR, while the TCRdb copy is restricted to in-frame clones and leaves out a portion. The sample carries some 84,000 clones, roughly 86% recorded once. This clone showed up just once. Its antigen is currently unknown. The origin of this receptor is a human donor with chronic lymphocytic leukemia. The chain uses TRBV14 and TRBJ2-7; 8 nucleotides match TRBD2. This material consisted of PBMCs, taken before ibrutinib treatment. CDR3 in amino acids: CASSPTLAGRGQYF. The CDR3 bases are TGTGCCAGCAGCCCCACCTTAGCGGGGAGAGGGCAGTACTTC.